Shown below are 10 T cell receptor beta chains from a single sample sequenced in a study of cytomegalovirus exposure and HLA in healthy donors (dated by TCRdb to 2016 to 2017). Libraries came from the immunoSEQ multiplex PCR assay. For the multiplex PCR, a mixture combining 60 forward primers for TCR Vbeta segments and 13 reverse primers for TCR Jbeta segments was used. The table comes from immuneACCESS by way of TCRdb, which keeps in-frame sequences with V and J called. Part of the clones is missing from these tables; in studies checked, under half for an unresolved V gene and the rest for unknown reasons. In this sample the table shows 150,000 to 200,000 clones, around 77% of which occur a single time. Of the sample, under 2.5% is held by the ten largest clones. The sample consisted of PBMCs. Source of these receptors: a man aged 55 to 70 in good health and CMV-seronegative.

The chain is built from TRBV9 and TRBJ2-5; tentatively, D is TRBD2 (6 bases). The length of the CDR3 is 15 residues. CDR1 and CDR2 (germline): SGDLS, YYNGEE. The germline V and J ends were trimmed by 0 bases and 2 bases, with 11 bases remaining between them. CDR3 bases: TGTGCCAGCAGCGTAGCTATGGGGAGGCAAGAGACCCAGTACTTC. This sequence encodes CASSVAMGRQETQYF.

CDR3 sequence reads: CASRDPGQGGEGYTF. The CDR3 DNA sequence: TGTGCCAGCAGGGACCCGGGACAGGGGGGTGAGGGCTACACCTTC. The chain employs TRBV6-6 and TRBJ1-2; 11 nucleotides match TRBD1. Trimming cost V 6 bases and J 8 bases; bases outside gene matches: 11. The CDR3 is made up of 15 amino acids. Per the germline V gene, CDR1 is MNHNY and CDR2 is SVGAGI (reference sequence).

The rearrangement links TRBV29-1 to TRBJ1-1; 8 nucleotides agree with TRBD1. The CDR3 loop spans 13 amino acids. The V segment lost 7 bases and the J segment 7 bases; nucleotides outside the gene matches: 11. The germline V gene has CDR1 SQVTM and CDR2 ANQGSEA. CDR3 amino acids: CSASFRGRDEAFF. In DNA form, the CDR3 reads TGCAGCGCTTCTTTCAGGGGGCGAGATGAAGCTTTCTTT.

The gene calls are TRBV9 and TRBJ1-1; D remains ambiguous. Per the germline V gene, CDR1 is SGDLS and CDR2 is YYNGEE. V was pared by 0 bases and J by 1 base, with 4 bases between. This CDR3 is built from 13 residues. The CDR3 nucleotides read TGTGCCAGCAGCGTAGGGGCGAACACTGAAGCTTTCTTT. Translating it yields CASSVGANTEAFF.

With regard to this clone: The sample has other DNA sequences that encode this CDR3 too. V is TRBV9 and J is TRBJ2-7; 8 bases match TRBD1. Germline CDR1 SGDLS, CDR2 YYNGEE. With V trimmed by 0 bases and J by 2 bases, 1 base remained unmatched. The CDR3 covers 14 residues. CDR3 in amino acids: CASSVAGGPYEQYF. The CDR3 DNA reads as TGTGCCAGCAGCGTAGCAGGGGGCCCCTACGAGCAGTACTTC.

The gene calls are TRBV2 and TRBJ1-1; unclear D gene. The CDR3 runs to 12 residues. V lost 7 bases and J 8 bases, leaving 14 bases between the germline ends. The V gene's germline CDR1 is SNHLY and CDR2 FYNNEI. The CDR3 here is CASIHRREEAFF. In nucleotides, the CDR3 is TGTGCCAGCATACACAGACGCGAGGAAGCTTTCTTT.

The rearrangement links TRBV27 to TRBJ2-5; D is possibly TRBD2 (5 bases). Per the germline V gene, CDR1 is MNHEY and CDR2 is SMNVEV (reference sequence). The CDR3 spans 13 residues. V lost 8 bases and J 1 base, leaving 11 bases between the germline ends. As DNA, the CDR3 is TGTGCCAGCTCAGGACTCCTCCAAGAGACCCAGTACTTC. Amino acid sequence: CASSGLLQETQYF.

The chain couples TRBV18 to TRBJ2-7, with 8 bases identical to TRBD2. There are 14 residues in the CDR3. Germline-derived CDR1 and CDR2 are KGHSH and LQKENI. The junction had 3 bases not matched to a gene; V was cut back by 3 bases and J by 2 bases. CDR3 region: CASSPGTSPYEQYF. DNA of the CDR3: TGTGCCAGCTCACCCGGGACTAGTCCCTACGAGCAGTACTTC.

J is TRBJ1-2 and V is TRBV27, with D possibly matching TRBD1 (6 bases). Germline values: CDR1 MNHEY, CDR2 SMNVEV (reference sequence). The CDR3 runs to 14 residues. The V gene lost 2 bases and the J gene lost 7 bases, with 14 bases spanning the gap. DNA for the CDR3: TGTGCCAGCAGTTTAAACGCGGGGGCGGGTGGCTACACCTTC. It yields the protein CASSLNAGAGGYTF.

This CDR3 reads CASRGTGRNTEAFF. CDR3 bases: TGTGCCAGCAGGGGGACAGGGAGGAACACTGAAGCTTTCTTT. V and J are TRBV6-1 and TRBJ1-1; TRBD1 aligns across 9 bases. The CDR3 runs 14 residues. Losses at the gene ends were 6 bases for V and 1 base for J; bases not matched to a gene: 3. Germline CDR1 reads MNHNS; CDR2 reads SASEGT.